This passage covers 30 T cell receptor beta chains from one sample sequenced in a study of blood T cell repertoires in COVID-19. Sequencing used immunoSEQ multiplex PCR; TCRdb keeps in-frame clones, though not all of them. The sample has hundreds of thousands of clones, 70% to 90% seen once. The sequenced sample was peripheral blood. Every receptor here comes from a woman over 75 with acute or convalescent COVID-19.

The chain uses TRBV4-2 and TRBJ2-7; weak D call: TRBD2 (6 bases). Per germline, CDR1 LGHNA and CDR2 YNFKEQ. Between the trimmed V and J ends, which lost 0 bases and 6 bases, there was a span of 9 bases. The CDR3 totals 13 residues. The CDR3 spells CASSQDGGFEQYF. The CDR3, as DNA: TGTGCCAGCAGCCAAGATGGAGGGTTCGAGCAGTACTTC.

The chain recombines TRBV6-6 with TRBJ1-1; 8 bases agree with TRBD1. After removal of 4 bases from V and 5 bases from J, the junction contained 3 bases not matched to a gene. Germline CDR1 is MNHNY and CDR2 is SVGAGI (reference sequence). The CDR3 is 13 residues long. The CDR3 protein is CASSLTGETEAFF. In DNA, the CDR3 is TGTGCCAGCAGTTTGACAGGGGAGACTGAAGCTTTCTTT.

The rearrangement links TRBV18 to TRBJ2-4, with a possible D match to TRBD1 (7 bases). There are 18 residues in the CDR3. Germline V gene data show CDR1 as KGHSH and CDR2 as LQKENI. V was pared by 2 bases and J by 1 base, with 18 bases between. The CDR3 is CASSPRIGQEGAKNIQYF. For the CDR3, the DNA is TGTGCCAGCTCACCAAGGATAGGACAGGAGGGGGCCAAAAACATTCAGTACTTC.

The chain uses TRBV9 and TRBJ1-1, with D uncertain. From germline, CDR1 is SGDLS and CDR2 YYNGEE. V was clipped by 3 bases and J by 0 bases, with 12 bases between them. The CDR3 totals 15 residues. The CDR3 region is CASSGGLSVNTEAFF. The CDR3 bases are TGTGCCAGCAGCGGAGGGTTATCAGTGAACACTGAAGCTTTCTTT.

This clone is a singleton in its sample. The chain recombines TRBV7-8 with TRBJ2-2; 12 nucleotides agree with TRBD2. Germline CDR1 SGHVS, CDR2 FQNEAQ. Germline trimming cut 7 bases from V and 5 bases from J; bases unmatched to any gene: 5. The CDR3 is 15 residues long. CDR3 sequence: CASIHGTSGTGELFF. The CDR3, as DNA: TGTGCCAGCATCCACGGGACTAGCGGGACCGGGGAGCTGTTTTTT.

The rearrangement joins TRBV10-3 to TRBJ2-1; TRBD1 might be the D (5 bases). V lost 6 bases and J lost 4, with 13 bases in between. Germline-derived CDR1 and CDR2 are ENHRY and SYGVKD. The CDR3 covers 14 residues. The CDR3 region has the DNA TGTGCCATCAGCATGTCTGGGGCTTACAATGAGCAGTTCTTC. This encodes CAISMSGAYNEQFF.

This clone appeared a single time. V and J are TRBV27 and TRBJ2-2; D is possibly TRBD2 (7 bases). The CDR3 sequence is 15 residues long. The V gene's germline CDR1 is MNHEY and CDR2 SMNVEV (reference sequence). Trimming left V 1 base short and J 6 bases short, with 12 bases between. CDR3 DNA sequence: TGTGCCAGCAGTTTATGGGGGGGACACGCCGGGGAGCTGTTTTTT. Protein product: CASSLWGGHAGELFF.

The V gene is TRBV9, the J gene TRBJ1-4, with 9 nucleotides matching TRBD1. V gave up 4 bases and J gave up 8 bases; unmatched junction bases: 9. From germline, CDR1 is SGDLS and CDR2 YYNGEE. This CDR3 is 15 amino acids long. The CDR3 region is CASSLRTGAGEKLFF. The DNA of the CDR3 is TGTGCCAGCAGCCTCCGGACAGGGGCGGGGGAAAAACTGTTTTTT. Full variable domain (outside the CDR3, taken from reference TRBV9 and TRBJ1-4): DSGVTQTPKHLITATGQRVTLRCSPRSGDLSVYWYQQSLDQGLQFLIQYYNGEERAKGNILERFSAQQFPDLHSELNLSSLELGDSALYFCASSLRTGAGEKLFFGSGTQLSVL.

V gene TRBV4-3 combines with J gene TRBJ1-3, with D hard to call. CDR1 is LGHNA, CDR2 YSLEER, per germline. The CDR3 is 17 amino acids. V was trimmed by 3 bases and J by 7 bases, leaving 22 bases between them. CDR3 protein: CASSQGPIGQAGNTIYF. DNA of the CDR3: TGCGCCAGCAGCCAGGGTCCTATTGGCCAAGCCGGGAACACCATATATTTT.

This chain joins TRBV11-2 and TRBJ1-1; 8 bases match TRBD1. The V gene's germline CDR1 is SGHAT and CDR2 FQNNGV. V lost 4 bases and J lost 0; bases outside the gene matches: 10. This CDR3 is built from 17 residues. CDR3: CASSSGQGVTLNTEAFF. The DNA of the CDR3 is TGTGCCAGCAGCTCTGGACAGGGTGTTACTCTGAACACTGAAGCTTTCTTT.

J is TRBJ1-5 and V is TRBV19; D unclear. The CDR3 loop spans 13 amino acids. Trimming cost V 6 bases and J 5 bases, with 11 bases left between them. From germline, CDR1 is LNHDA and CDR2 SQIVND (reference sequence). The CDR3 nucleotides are TGTGCCAGTAGGCTTTACTACGATCAGCCCCAGCATTTT. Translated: CASRLYYDQPQHF.

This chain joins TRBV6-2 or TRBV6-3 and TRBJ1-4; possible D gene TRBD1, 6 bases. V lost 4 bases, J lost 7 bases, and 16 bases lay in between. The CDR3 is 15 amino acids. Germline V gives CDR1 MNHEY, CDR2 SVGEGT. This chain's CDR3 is CASSWGPLGGEKLFF. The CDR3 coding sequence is TGTGCCAGCAGTTGGGGGCCTCTTGGAGGTGAAAAACTGTTTTTT.

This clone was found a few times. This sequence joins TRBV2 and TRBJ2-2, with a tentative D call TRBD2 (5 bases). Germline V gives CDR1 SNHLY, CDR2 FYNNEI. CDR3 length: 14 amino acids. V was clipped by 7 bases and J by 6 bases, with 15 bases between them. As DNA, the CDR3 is TGTGCCAGCATCTCCGAGGGCCTTGCCGGGGAGCTGTTTTTT. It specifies CASISEGLAGELFF.

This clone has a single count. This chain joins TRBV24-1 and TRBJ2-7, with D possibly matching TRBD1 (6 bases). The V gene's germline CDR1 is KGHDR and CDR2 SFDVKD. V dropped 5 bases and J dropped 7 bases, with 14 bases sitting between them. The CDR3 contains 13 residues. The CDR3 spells CATSAQGSGEQYF. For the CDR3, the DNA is TGTGCCACCAGTGCACAGGGTTCAGGGGAGCAGTACTTC.

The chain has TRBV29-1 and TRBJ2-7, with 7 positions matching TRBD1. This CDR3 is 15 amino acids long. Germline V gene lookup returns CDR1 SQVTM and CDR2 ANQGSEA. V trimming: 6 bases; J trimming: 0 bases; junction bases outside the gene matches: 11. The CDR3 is CSVETGTASSYEQYF. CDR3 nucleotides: TGCAGCGTAGAAACCGGGACAGCGAGCTCCTACGAGCAGTACTTC.

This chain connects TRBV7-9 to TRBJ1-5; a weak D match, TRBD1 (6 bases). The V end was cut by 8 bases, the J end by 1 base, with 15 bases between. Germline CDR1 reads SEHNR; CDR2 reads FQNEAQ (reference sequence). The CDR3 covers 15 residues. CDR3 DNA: TGTGCCAGCGCACCAGGGGATGCAAGCAATCAGCCCCAGCATTTT. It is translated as CASAPGDASNQPQHF.

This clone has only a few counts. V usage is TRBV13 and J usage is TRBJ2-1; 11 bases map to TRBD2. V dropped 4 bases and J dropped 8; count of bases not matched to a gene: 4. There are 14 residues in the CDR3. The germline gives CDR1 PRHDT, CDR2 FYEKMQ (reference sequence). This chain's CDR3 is CASSSTSGKYEQFF. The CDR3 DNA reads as TGTGCCAGCAGCTCGACTAGCGGGAAATATGAGCAGTTCTTC.

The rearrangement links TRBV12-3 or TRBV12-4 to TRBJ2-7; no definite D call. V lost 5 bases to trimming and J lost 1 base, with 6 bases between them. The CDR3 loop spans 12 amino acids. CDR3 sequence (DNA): TGTGCCAGCAGTCCCCGGTCCTACGAGCAGTACTTC. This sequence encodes CASSPRSYEQYF.

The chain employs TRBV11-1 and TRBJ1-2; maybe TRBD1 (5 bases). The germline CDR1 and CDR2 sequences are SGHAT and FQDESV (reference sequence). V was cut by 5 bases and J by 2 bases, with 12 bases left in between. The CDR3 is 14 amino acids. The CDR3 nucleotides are TGTGCCAGCAGCCCCGCAGGGTCGAACTATGGCTACACCTTC. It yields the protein CASSPAGSNYGYTF.

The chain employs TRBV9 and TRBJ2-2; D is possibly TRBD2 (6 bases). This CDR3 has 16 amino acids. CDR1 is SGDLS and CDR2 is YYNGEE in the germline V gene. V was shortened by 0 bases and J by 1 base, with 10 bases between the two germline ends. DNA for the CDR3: TGTGCCAGCAGCGTAGGACCGGGGGAGAACACCGGGGAGCTGTTTTTT. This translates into CASSVGPGENTGELFF.

The CDR3 nucleotides are TGTGCCAGCAGCTTGCGGGGTCTGGCCAAAAACATTCAGTACTTC. This sequence encodes CASSLRGLAKNIQYF. This rearrangement joins TRBV5-6 to TRBJ2-4, with TRBD2 as a possible D gene (5 bases). The CDR3 covers 15 residues. Deletions cut 1 base from V and 1 base from J, with 9 bases between. Germline CDR1 reads SGHDT; CDR2 reads YYEEEE.

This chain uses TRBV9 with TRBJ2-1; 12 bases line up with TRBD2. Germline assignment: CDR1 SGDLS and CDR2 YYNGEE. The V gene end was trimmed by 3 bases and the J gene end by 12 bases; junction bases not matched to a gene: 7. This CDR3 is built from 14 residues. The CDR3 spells CASSASGGVLPQFF. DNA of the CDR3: TGTGCCAGCAGCGCTAGCGGGGGGGTATTACCGCAGTTCTTC.

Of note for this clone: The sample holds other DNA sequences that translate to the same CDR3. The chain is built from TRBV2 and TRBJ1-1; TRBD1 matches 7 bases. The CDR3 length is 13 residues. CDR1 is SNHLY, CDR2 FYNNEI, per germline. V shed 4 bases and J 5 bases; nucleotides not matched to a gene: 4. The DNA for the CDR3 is TGTGCCAGCAGTGGGCCAGGGGGGACTGAAGCTTTCTTT. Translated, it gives CASSGPGGTEAFF. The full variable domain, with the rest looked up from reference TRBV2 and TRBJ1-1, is EPEVTQTPSHQVTQMGQEVILRCVPISNHLYFYWYRQILGQKVEFLVSFYNNEISEKSEIFDDQFSVERPDGSNFTLKIRSTKLEDSAMYFCASSGPGGTEAFFGQGTRLTVV.

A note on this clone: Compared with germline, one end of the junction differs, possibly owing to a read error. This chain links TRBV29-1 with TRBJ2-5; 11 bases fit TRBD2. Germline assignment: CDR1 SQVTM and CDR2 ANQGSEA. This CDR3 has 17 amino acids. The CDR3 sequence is CSVEGDLAGGNVWTQYF. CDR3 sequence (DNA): TGCAGCGTGGAAGGGGATTTAGCGGGGGGGAATGTGTGGACCCAGTACTTC.

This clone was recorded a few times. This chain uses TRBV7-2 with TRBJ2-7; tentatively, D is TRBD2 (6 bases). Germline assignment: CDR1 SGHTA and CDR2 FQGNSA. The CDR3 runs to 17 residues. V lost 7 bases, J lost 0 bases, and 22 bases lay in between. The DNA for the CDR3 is TGTGCCAGCACCCCCGTGGGCTGGACTATCCCCTCCTACGAGCAGTACTTC. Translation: CASTPVGWTIPSYEQYF.

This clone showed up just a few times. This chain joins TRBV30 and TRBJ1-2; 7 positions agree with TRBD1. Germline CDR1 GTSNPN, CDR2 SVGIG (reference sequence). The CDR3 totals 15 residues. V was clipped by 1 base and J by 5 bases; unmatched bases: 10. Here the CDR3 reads CAWSGGQLSWYGYTF. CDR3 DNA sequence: TGTGCCTGGAGTGGGGGACAGCTCAGCTGGTATGGCTACACCTTC.

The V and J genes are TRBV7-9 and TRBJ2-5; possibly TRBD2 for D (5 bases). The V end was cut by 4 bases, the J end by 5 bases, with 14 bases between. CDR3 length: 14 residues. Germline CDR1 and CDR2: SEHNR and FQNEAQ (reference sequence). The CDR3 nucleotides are TGTGCCAGCAGCTCCGGCCCGGGATGGGAGACCCAGTACTTC. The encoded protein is CASSSGPGWETQYF. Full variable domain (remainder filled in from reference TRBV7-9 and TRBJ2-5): DTGVSQNPRHKITKRGQNVTFRCDPISEHNRLYWYRQTLGQGPEFLTYFQNEAQLEKSRLLSDRFSAERPKGSFSTLEIQRTEQGDSAMYLCASSSGPGWETQYFGPGTRLLVL.

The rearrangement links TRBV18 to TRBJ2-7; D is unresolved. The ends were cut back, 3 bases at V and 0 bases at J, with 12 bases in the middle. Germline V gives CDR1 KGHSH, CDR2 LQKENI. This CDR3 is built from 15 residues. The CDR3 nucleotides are TGTGCCAGCTCACCCATCCGAGGCGGCTCCTACGAGCAGTACTTC. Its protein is CASSPIRGGSYEQYF.

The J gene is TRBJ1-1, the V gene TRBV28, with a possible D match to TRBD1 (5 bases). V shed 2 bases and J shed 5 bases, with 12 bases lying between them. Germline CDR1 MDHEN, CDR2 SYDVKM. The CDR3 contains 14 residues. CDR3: CASSLQGQLTEAFF. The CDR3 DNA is TGTGCCAGCAGTTTACAGGGTCAGCTGACTGAAGCTTTCTTT.

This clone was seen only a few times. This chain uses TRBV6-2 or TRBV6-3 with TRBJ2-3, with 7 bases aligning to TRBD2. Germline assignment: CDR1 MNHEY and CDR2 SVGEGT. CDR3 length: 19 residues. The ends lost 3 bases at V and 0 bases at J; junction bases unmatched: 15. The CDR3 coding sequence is TGTGCCAGCAGTTATCCCCTGGGTAGCGGGCCCCCTAGCACAGATACGCAGTATTTT. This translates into CASSYPLGSGPPSTDTQYF.